Reported below is one T cell receptor beta chain. Its antigen is unknown. V shed 4 bases, J shed 7 bases, and the junction held 4 bases outside the gene matches. Germline values: CDR1 SGHTA, CDR2 FQGNSA. The CDR3 has 15 amino acids. This entry belongs to a study of shared clonotypes between healthy human individuals. Broader study findings: Compared with memory subsets, naive subsets generally had larger estimated richness. Sampling covered blood only; tissue repertoires likely differ.

The authors ran the assay at deep level. The protocol was immunoSEQ multiplex PCR, while the TCRdb copy is restricted to in-frame clones and leaves out a portion. The data contain 950,000 to 1,100,000 clones, approximately 78% of them singletons. CD4+ cell separation produced CD45RA+ naive and CD45RA-negative memory subsets. The sequence came from a man younger than 30 in good health. Some clones in this sample may be carry-over from other donors' samples. The sample comprised memory CD4+ T cells from PBMCs. Documented subset: CD45RA-negative fraction. This sequence joins TRBV7-2 and TRBJ2-2, with TRBD2 identical over 12 bases. The CDR3 is CASSWTSGNVGELFF. DNA for the CDR3: TGTGCCAGCAGCTGGACTAGCGGGAATGTCGGGGAGCTGTTTTTT.